This T cell receptor (beta chain) was documented in a study of spatial heterogeneity in lung cancer (dated by TCRdb to 2018 to 2020). General notes on the study: Beta-chain transcripts were consistently detected in greater numbers than alpha-chain transcripts, which likely reflected higher beta-chain transcript abundance. In the raw uncorrected reads, each unique combination of TCR and UMI appeared more than ten times on average. The study quantitatively compared TCR alpha and beta repertoires across multiple tumor regions, matched nontumor lung and blood in non-small cell lung cancer. Nonsynonymous mutation counts, determined by whole-exome sequencing of tumor tissue, were related to TCR repertoire features. At surgery, both alpha and beta chains were TCR-sequenced in more than 200 tumor regions, approximately 64 matched nontumor lung samples and 56 PBMC samples.

This clonotype was picked up many times. Its antigen is not yet known. No base quality information exists; no much larger clone differs at one position. This specimen's time point label, interpreted: sample taken at primary tumor resection. Donors were under 95 patients with early-stage, untreated non-small cell lung cancer from the lung TRACERx cohort. Whole RNA extracted from tumor and nontumor lung tissue, or from cryopreserved PBMC samples, was used for TCR sequencing without cell sorting. A patient was chosen for TCR sequencing only when enough RNA was available from at least two tumor regions. Broader findings and caveats from the paper: Additional single-cell paired TCR alpha and beta sequencing was considered necessary to confirm, at a functional level, the hypothesis that regional TCRs recognize regional mutations. Ubiquitous expanded tumor TCRs showed up in blood more often at tumor resection than at routine follow-up.

Libraries were constructed by 5' RACE. The listed sequencing device is NextSeq 500. To allow correction of PCR and sequencing errors, the TCR library protocol tagged every TCR cDNA molecule with a unique molecular identifier. The study's own analysis went as follows. TCR identification, UMI-based error correction and CDR3 extraction were performed with Decombinator tools. Expanded TCRs were defined as those above a frequency of 2 per 1,000, corresponding to the top 1% of the tumor frequency distribution. Renyi diversity was calculated using the R vegan package after each repertoire was subsampled 100 times to 5,000 TCRs. To build CDR3 similarity networks, amino acid triplet string-kernel similarity was used, and CDR3s were connected when their pairwise similarity was above 0.82. In TCRdb, the public reads were trimmed at Q25 with fastp and aligned with MiXCR, with productive beta chains retained. Records with the same CDR3 protein are collapsed into one entry carrying the most frequent genes and DNA. These V and J calls derive from TCRdb rather than the authors' analysis. The sample table records some 37,000 distinct CDR3 sequences; approximately 7.5% of these occur just once. The top ten clonotypes cover over 25% of the sample.

The TCR sequence derives from a male donor with early-stage non-small cell lung cancer. The sample here was PBMCs, taken at surgery.

The DNA is TGTGCCAGCAGTCCGGGACTAGCGGGTCGCTACGAGCAGTACGTC. Its protein product is CASSPGLAGRYEQYV. The chain is encoded by TRBV12-3 or TRBV12-4 joined to TRBJ2-7, with TRBD2 matching 12 junction bases. Trimming accounts for 5 bases at V and 3 bases at J, while the number of junction bases matched to no gene is 5. The CDR3 measures 15 amino acids from cysteine to valine. CDR3 DNA only is kept here, 45 bases in frame from base 1.